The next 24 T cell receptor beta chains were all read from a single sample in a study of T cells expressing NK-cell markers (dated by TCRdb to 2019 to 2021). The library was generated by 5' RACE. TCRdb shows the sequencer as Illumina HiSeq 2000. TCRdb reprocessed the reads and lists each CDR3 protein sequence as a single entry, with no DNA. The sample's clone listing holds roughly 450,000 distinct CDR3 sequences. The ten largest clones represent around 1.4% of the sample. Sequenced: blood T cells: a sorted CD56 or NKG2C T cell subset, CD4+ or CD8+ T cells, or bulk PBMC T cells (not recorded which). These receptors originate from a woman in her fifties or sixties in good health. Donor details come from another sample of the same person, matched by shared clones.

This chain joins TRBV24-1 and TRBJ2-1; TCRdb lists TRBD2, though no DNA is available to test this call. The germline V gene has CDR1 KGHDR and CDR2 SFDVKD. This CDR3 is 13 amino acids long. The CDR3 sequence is CATSGGRANEQFF.

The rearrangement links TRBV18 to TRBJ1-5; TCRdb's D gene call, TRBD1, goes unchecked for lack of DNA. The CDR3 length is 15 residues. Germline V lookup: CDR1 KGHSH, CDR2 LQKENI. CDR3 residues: CASSSGQGSNQPQHF. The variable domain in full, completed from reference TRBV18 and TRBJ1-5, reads NAGVMQNPRHLVRRRGQEARLRCSPMKGHSHVYWYRQLPEEGLKFMVYLQKENIIDESGMPKERFSAEFPKEGPSILRIQQVVRGDSAAYFCASSSGQGSNQPQHFGDGTRLSIL.

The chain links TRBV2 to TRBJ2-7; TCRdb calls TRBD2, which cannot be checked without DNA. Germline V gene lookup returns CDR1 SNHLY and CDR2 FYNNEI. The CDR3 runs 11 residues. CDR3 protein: CASLTSGEQYF.

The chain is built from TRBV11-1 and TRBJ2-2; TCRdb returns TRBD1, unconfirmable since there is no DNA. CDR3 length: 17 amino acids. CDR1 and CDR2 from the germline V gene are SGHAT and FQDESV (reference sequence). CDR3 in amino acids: CASSSSRGQGNTGELFF.

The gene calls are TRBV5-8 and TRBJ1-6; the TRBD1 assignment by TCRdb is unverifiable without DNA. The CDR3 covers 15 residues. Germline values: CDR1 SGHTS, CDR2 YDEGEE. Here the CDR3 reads CASSSGQNYNSPLHF.

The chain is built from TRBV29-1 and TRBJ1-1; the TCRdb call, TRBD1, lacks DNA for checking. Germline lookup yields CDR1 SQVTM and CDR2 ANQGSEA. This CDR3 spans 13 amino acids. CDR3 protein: CSVSRTENTEAFF.

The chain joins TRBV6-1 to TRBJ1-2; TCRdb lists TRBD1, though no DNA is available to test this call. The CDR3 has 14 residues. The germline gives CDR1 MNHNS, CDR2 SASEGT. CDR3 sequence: CASSEGGKPYGYTF.

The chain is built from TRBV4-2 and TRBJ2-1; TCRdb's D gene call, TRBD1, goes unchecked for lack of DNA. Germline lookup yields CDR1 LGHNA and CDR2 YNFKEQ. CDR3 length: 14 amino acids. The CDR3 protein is CASSQEGRDTRRFF.

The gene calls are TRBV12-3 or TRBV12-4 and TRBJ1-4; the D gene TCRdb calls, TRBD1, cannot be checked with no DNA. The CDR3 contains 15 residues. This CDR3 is CASSRWDRGNEKLFF.

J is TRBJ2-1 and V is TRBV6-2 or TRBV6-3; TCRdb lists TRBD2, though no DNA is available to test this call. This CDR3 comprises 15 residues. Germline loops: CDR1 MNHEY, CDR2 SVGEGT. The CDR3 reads CASNSLAGRYNEQFF.

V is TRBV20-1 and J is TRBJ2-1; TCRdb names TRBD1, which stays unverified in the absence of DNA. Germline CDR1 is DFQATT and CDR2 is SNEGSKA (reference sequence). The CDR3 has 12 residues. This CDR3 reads CSASPPEDEQFF.

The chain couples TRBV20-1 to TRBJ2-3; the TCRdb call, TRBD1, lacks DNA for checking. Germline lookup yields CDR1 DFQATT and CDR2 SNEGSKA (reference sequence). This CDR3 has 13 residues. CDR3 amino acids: CSASPPGTDTQYF.

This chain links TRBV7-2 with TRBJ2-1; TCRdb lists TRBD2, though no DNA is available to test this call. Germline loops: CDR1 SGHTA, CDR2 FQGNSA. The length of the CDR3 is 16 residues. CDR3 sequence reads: CASSFIAGSSYNEQFF.

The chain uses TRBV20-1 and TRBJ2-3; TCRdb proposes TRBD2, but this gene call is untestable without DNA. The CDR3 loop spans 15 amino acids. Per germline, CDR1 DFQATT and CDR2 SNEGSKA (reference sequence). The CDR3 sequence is CSASVGRRGTDTQYF.

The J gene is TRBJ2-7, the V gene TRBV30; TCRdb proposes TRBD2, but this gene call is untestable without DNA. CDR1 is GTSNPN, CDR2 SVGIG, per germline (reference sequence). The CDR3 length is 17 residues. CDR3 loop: CAWSVGRTSGTPYEQYF. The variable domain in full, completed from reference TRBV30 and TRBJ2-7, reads SQTIHQWPATLVQPVGSPLSLECTVEGTSNPNLYWYRQAAGRGLQLLFYSVGIGQISSEVPQNLSASRPQDRQFILSSKKLLLSDSGFYLCAWSVGRTSGTPYEQYFGPGTRLTVT.

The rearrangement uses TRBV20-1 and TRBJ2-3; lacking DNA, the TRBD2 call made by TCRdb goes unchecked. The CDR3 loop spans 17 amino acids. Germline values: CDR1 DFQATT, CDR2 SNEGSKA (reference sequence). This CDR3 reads CSASRDGSGSVTDTQYF.

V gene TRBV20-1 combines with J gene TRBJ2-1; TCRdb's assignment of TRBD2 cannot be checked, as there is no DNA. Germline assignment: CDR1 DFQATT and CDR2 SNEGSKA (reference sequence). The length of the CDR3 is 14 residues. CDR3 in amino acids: CSAWSRTSGNEQFF.

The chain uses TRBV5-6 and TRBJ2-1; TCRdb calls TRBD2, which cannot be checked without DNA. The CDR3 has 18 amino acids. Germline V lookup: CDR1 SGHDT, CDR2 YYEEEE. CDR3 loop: CASSSPLAGLSSYNEQFF. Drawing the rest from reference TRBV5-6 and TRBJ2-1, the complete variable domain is DAGVTQSPTHLIKTRGQQVTLRCSPKSGHDTVSWYQQALGQGPQFIFQYYEEEERQRGNFPDRFSGHQFPNYSSELNVNALLLGDSALYLCASSSPLAGLSSYNEQFFGPGTRLTVL.

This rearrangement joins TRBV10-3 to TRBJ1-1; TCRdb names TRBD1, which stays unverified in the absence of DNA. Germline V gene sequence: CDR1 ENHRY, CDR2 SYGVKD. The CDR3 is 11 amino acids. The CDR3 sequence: CATGTGAEAFF.

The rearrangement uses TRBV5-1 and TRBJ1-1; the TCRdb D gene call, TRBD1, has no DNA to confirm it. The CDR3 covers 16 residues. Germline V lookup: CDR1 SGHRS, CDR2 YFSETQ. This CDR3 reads CASSTLGGPMNTEAFF.

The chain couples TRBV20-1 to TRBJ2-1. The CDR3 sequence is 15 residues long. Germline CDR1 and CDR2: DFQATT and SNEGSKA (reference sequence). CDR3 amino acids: CSAGVGGRSYNEQFF.

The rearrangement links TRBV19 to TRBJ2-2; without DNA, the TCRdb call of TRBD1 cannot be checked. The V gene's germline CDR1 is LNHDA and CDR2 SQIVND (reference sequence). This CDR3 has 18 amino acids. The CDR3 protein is CASSSGGTGTANTGELFF.

The CDR3 here is CASTGDRGLGTQYF. This sequence joins TRBV7-9 and TRBJ2-5; TCRdb outputs TRBD1, but without DNA this stays unchecked. Germline V gene lookup returns CDR1 SEHNR and CDR2 FQNEAQ (reference sequence). CDR3 size: 14 residues.

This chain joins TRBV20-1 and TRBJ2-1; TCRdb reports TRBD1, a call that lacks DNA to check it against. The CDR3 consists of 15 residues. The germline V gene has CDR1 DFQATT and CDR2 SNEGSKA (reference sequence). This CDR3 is CSVSQGRGLGNEQFF.